A single sample is the source of the 12 T cell receptor beta chains below, sequenced in a study of blood T cell repertoires in COVID-19. Using immunoSEQ multiplex PCR, the repertoire was profiled, and TCRdb retains in-frame clones only, with some absent. In the table there are 250,000 to 350,000 clones, 75% to 95% of which are singletons. Sequenced input: peripheral blood. All receptors derive from a woman between 25 and 40 years old with COVID-19, enrolled during active disease.

The chain has TRBV7-2 and TRBJ1-2; D remains unclear. The CDR3 contains 16 residues. V was pared by 5 bases and J by 0 bases, with 16 bases between. Germline loops: CDR1 SGHTA, CDR2 FQGNSA. CDR3 coding DNA: TGTGCCAGCAGCCCAGCCCCGCAGGAAACTAACTATGGCTACACCTTC. Protein product: CASSPAPQETNYGYTF.

The chain is built from TRBV11-2 and TRBJ2-3; D may be TRBD2 (5 bases). Germline CDR1 and CDR2: SGHAT and FQNNGV. The ends were cut back, 1 base at V and 0 bases at J, with 11 bases in the middle. The CDR3 contains 16 residues. CDR3 protein: CASSLGPGLSTDTQYF. The CDR3 DNA reads as TGTGCCAGCAGCTTAGGGCCCGGACTGAGCACAGATACGCAGTATTTT. The full variable domain, its missing parts supplied by reference TRBV11-2 and TRBJ2-3, is EAGVAQSPRYKIIEKRQSVAFWCNPISGHATLYWYQQILGQGPKLLIQFQNNGVVDDSQLPKDRFSAERLKGVDSTLKIQPAKLEDSAVYLCASSLGPGLSTDTQYFGPGTRLTVL.

In its sample, this clone was seen a few times. This chain links TRBV5-1 with TRBJ1-5; D is ambiguous. The germline V gene encodes CDR1 SGHRS and CDR2 YFSETQ. V gave up 4 bases and J gave up 4 bases, with 12 bases separating them. The CDR3 has 14 residues. CDR3 sequence reads: CASSPQSGNQPQHF. The DNA of the CDR3 is TGCGCCAGCAGCCCCCAAAGCGGTAATCAGCCCCAGCATTTT.

The CDR3 reads CASSQELITEAFF. As DNA, the CDR3 is TGCGCCAGCAGCCAAGAATTAATCACTGAAGCTTTCTTT. The chain joins TRBV4-1 to TRBJ1-1, with D unresolved. Deletions cut 0 bases from V and 4 bases from J, with 6 bases between. There are 13 residues in the CDR3. CDR1 MGHRA and CDR2 YSYEKL come from the germline V gene.

The chain employs TRBV5-1 and TRBJ2-7; TRBD1 is a possible D gene (6 bases). Deletions cut 5 bases from V and 0 bases from J, with 15 bases between. The CDR3 sequence is 15 residues long. CDR1 is SGHRS, CDR2 YFSETQ, per germline. CDR3 sequence reads: CASRYSTGPSYEQYF. As DNA, the CDR3 is TGCGCCAGCAGGTATTCGACAGGTCCCTCCTACGAGCAGTACTTC.

This clone was counted once. The chain uses TRBV5-1 and TRBJ2-1, with TRBD1 matching over 7 bases. CDR1 SGHRS and CDR2 YFSETQ come from the germline V gene. The CDR3 runs 14 residues. V dropped 0 bases and J dropped 6; count of bases not matched to a gene: 3. The CDR3 DNA reads as TGCGCCAGCAGCTTGGCCGGGACAGTCAATGAGCAGTTCTTC. Translated, it gives CASSLAGTVNEQFF.

V usage is TRBV7-2 and J usage is TRBJ2-5, with TRBD2 matching 15 bases. Trimming at V came to 5 bases and at J to 2 bases, leaving 6 bases not matched to a gene. Germline V gene sequence: CDR1 SGHTA, CDR2 FQGNSA. CDR3 length: 17 residues. The DNA of the CDR3 is TGTGCCAGCAGCCAGGGACTAGCGGGAGGTTATCAAGAGACCCAGTACTTC. Its protein product is CASSQGLAGGYQETQYF.

V is TRBV27 and J is TRBJ2-2, with D tentatively TRBD1 (5 bases). CDR3 length equals 12 residues. V was cut by 5 bases and J by 7 bases, with 8 bases left in between. The germline V gene encodes CDR1 MNHEY and CDR2 SMNVEV (reference sequence). This chain's CDR3 is CASSPQGGELFF. In nucleotides, the CDR3 is TGTGCCAGCAGTCCCCAGGGCGGGGAGCTGTTTTTT.

This chain links TRBV10-3 with TRBJ1-2; 7 bases are a match to TRBD1. V shed 3 bases and J 5 bases; nucleotides not matched to a gene: 6. The CDR3 covers 14 residues. Germline CDR1 is ENHRY and CDR2 is SYGVKD. The CDR3 coding sequence is TGTGCCATCAGTGAAGGGACAGTCTCTTATGGCTACACCTTC. Translation gives CAISEGTVSYGYTF.

The chain has TRBV11-2 and TRBJ2-1, with 10 bases fitting TRBD2. The V gene end was trimmed by 4 bases and the J gene end by 9 bases; junction bases not matched to a gene: 9. CDR3 length: 15 amino acids. CDR1 is SGHAT and CDR2 is FQNNGV in the germline V gene. The CDR3 loop is CASSSTGTSVSEQFF. CDR3 nucleotides: TGTGCCAGCAGCTCAACCGGGACTAGCGTCAGTGAGCAGTTCTTC.

The chain has TRBV24-1 and TRBJ1-2, with D uncertain. The CDR3 spans 13 residues. Trimming removed 4 bases at V and 6 bases at J, with 11 bases between. Germline V CDR1 and CDR2: KGHDR, SFDVKD. CDR3 DNA sequence: TGTGCCACCAGTGAAGCCGGACTGGATGGCTACACCTTC. It codes for CATSEAGLDGYTF.

This clone appeared once. J is TRBJ1-1 and V is TRBV27; tentatively, D is TRBD1 (6 bases). The germline V and J ends were trimmed by 6 bases and 1 base, with 6 bases remaining between them. Looked up from germline, CDR1 is MNHEY and CDR2 is SMNVEV (reference sequence). The CDR3 consists of 12 residues. The CDR3 bases are TGTGCCAGCAGGACAGGGAACACTGAAGCTTTCTTT. This translates into CASRTGNTEAFF.